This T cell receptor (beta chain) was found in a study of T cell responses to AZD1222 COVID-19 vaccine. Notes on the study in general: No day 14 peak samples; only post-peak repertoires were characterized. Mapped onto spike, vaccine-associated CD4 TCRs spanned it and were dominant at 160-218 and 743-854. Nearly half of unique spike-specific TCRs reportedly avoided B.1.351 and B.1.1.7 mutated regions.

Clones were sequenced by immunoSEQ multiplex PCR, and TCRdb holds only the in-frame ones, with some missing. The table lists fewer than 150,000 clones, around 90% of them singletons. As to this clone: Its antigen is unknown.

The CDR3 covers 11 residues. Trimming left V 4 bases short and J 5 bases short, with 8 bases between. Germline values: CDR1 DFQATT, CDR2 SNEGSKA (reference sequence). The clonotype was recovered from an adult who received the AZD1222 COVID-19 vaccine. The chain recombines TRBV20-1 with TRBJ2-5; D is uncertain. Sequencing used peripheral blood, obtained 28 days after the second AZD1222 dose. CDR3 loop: CSAIVRETQYF. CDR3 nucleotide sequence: TGCAGTGCTATCGTGCGGGAGACCCAGTACTTC.